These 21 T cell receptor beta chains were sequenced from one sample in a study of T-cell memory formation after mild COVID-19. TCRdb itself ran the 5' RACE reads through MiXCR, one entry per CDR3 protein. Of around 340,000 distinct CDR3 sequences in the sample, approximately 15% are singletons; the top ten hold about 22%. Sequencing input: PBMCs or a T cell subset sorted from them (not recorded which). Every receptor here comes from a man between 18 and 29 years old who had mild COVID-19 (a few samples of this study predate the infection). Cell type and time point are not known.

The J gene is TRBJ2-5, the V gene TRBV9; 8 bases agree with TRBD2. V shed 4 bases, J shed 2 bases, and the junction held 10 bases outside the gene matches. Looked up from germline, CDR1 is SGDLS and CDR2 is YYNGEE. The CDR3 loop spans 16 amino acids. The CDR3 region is CASSPPDERGQETQYF. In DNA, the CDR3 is TGTGCCAGCAGCCCCCCTGATGAGCGGGGGCAAGAGACCCAGTACTTC. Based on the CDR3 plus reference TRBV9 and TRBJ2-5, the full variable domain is DSGVTQTPKHLITATGQRVTLRCSPRSGDLSVYWYQQSLDQGLQFLIQYYNGEERAKGNILERFSAQQFPDLHSELNLSSLELGDSALYFCASSPPDERGQETQYFGPGTRLLVL.

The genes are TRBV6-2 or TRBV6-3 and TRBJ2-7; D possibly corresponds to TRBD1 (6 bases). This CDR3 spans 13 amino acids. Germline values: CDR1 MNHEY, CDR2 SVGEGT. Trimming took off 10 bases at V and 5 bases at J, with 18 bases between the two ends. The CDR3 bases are TGTGCCATTGGGAACAGGGACGCGGACGAGCAGTACTTC. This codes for CAIGNRDADEQYF.

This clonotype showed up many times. The CDR3 coding sequence is TGTGCCAGCAGCTTGGTAGCGGGGGACAATGAGCAGTTCTTC. The encoded protein is CASSLVAGDNEQFF. The J gene is TRBJ2-1, the V gene TRBV7-9; 9 nucleotides agree with TRBD2. V was pared by 3 bases and J by 5 bases, with 2 bases of the junction left unmatched. Germline-derived CDR1 and CDR2 are SEHNR and FQNEAQ (reference sequence). This CDR3 comprises 14 residues.

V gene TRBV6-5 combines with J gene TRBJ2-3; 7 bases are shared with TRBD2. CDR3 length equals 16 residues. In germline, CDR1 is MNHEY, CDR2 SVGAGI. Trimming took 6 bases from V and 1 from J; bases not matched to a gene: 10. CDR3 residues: CASSEPRGTGTDTQYF. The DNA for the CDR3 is TGTGCCAGCAGCGAACCGCGGGGGACGGGCACAGATACGCAGTATTTT.

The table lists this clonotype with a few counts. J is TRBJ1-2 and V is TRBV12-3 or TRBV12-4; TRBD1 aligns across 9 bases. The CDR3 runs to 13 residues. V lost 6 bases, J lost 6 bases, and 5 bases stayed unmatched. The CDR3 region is CASRPTGGNGYTF. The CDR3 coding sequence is TGTGCCAGCAGACCTACAGGGGGCAATGGCTACACCTTC.

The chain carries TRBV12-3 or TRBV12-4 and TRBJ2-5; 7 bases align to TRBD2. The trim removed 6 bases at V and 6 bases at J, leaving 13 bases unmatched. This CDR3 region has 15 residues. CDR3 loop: CASSPPASGQKTQYF. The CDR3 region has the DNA TGTGCCAGCAGCCCCCCGGCTAGCGGTCAGAAGACCCAGTACTTC.

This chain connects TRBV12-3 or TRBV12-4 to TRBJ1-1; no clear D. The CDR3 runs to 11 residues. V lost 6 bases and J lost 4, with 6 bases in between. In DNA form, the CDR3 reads TGTGCCAGCAGAGCGACCACTGAAGCTTTCTTT. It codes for CASRATTEAFF.

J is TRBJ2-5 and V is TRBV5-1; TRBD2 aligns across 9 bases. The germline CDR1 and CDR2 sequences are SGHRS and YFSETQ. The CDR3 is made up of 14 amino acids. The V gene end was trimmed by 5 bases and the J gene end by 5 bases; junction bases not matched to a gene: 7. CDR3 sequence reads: CASSSQRGDETQYF. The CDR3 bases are TGCGCCAGCAGTTCACAGCGGGGGGACGAGACCCAGTACTTC.

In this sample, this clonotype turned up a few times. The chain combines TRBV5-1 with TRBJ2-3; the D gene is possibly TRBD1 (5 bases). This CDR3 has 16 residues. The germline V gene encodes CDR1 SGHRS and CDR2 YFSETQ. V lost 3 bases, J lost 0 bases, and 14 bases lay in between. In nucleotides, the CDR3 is TGCGCCAGCAGCTCCACCACAGGAACTAGCACAGATACGCAGTATTTT. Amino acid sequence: CASSSTTGTSTDTQYF.

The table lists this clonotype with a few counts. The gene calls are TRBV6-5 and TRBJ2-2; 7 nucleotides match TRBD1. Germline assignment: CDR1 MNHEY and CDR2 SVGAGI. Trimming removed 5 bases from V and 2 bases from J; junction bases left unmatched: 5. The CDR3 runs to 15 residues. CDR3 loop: CASSVRTGNTGELFF. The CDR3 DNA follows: TGTGCCAGCAGTGTAAGGACAGGAAACACCGGGGAGCTGTTTTTT.

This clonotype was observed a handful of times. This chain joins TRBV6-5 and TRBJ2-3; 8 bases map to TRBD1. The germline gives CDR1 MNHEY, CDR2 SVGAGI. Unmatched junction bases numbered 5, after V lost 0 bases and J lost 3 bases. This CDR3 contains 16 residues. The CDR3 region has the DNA TGTGCCAGCAGTTACTCACAGGGGGTGATTACAGATACGCAGTATTTT. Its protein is CASSYSQGVITDTQYF.

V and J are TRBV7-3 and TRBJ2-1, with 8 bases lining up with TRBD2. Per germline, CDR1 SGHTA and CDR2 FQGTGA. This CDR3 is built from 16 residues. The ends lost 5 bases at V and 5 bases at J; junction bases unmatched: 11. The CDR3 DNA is TGTGCCAGCAGCCCAATGCGGCTAGCGGGCAACAATGAGCAGTTCTTC. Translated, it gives CASSPMRLAGNNEQFF.

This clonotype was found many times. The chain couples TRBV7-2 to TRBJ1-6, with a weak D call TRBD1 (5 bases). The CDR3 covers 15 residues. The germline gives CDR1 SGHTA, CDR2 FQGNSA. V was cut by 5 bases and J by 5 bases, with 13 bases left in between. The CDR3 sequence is CASSRSGTDNSPLHF. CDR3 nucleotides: TGTGCCAGCAGCCGATCTGGGACGGATAATTCACCCCTCCACTTT.

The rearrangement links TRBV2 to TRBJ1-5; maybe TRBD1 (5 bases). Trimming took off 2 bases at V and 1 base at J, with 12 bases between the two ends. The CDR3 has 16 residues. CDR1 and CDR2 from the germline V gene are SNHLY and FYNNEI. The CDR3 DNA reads TGTGCCAGCAGTGAAATCCAGGGAGCGAGCAATCAGCCCCAGCATTTT. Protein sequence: CASSEIQGASNQPQHF.

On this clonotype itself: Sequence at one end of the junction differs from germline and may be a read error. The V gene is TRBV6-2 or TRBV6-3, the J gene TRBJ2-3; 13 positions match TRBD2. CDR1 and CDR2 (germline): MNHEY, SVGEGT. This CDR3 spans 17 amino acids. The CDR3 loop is CASSHSGLAGVTDTQYF. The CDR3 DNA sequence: TGTGCCAGCAGTCACTCAGGACTAGCGGGGGTCACAGATACGCAGTATTTT.

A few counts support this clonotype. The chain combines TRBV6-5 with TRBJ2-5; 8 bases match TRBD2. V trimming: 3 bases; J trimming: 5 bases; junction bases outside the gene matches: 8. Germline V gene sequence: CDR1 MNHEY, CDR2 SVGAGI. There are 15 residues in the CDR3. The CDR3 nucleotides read TGTGCCAGCAGTTATTACGGGGGGGCGAGGGAGACCCAGTACTTC. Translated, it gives CASSYYGGARETQYF.

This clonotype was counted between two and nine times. The CDR3 is CASSFSWAQYF. The DNA of the CDR3 is TGTGCCAGCAGTTTCTCCTGGGCCCAGTACTTC. V gene TRBV6-1 combines with J gene TRBJ2-5; D gene uncertain. CDR1 is MNHNS, CDR2 SASEGT, per germline. CDR3 length: 11 amino acids. Trimming shortened V by 5 bases and J by 9 bases, and 10 bases separated the two germline ends.

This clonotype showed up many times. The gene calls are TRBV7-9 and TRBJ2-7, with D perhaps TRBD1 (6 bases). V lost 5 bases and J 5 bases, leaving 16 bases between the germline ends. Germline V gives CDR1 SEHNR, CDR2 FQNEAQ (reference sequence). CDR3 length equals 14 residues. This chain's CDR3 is CASSPRQESHEQYF. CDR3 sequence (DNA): TGTGCCAGCAGCCCCCGACAGGAATCCCACGAGCAGTACTTC.

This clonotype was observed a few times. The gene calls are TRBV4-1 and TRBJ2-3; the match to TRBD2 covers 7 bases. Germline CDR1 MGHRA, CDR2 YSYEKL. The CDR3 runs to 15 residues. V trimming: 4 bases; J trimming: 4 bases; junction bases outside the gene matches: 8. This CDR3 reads CASSPRRLAPDTQYF. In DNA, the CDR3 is TGCGCCAGCAGCCCTCGGCGACTAGCTCCAGATACGCAGTATTTT.

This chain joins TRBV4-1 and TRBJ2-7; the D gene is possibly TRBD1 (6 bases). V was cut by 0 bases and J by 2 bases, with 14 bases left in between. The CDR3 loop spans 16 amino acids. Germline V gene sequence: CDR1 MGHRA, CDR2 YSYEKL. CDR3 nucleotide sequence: TGCGCCAGCAGCCAAGACCAGGCAGGGGCACCCTACGAGCAGTACTTC. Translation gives CASSQDQAGAPYEQYF.

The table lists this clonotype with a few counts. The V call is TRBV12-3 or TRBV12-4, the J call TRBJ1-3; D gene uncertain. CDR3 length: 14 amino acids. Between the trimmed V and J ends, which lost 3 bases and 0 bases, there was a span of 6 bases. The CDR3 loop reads CASSFDFSGNTIYF. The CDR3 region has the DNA TGTGCCAGCAGTTTCGACTTCTCTGGAAACACCATATATTTT.